This T cell receptor (beta chain) was sequenced during a study of vaccination and CD4 T cells after COVID-19. Background on the study: Subjects got two shots of BNT162b2 or mRNA-1273 vaccine.

Treatment defined: approximately nine-day PBMC culture with coronavirus spike peptide pools or control peptides (ViraFEST assay). ViraFEST enlarged antigen-specific T cell populations with peptide pools and afterwards sequenced TCRs. The Oncomine TCR Beta short-read assay sequenced DNA from cultured CD4+ T cells. TCRdb processed the PCR reads anew with MiXCR; each CDR3 protein has one entry. This sample carries about 20,000 distinct CDR3 sequences, about 56% of them seen once, and the ten largest clones take approximately 15%. The CDR3 spans 15 residues. The V end lost 6 bases, the J end lost 3 bases, and 16 bases lay between the germline ends. Germline loops: CDR1 SGHTA, CDR2 FQGTGA. Turning to this clonotype: No antigen is known for it.

The receptor was isolated from a human donor who had recovered from COVID-19. Sequencing used CD4+ T cells from blood, cultured in vitro, obtained before SARS-CoV-2 vaccination. The rearrangement uses TRBV7-3 and TRBJ2-3, with D unclear. In DNA form, the CDR3 reads TGTGCCAGCAGTTTAGTCCCCGGACGGACAGATACGCAGTATTTT. Residues: CASSLVPGRTDTQYF.